This TCR beta chain was profiled in a study of CD8 T cells in ankylosing spondylitis. Study results and limitations: Apparently characteristic of ankylosing spondylitis blood was a TCR beta motif (under ten highly homologous variants).

5'-RACE, quantitative and with molecular barcodes, yielded the TCR beta libraries. TCRdb independently ran MiXCR on the 5' RACE reads; one entry per CDR3 protein. The sample lists a few hundred thousand distinct CDR3 sequences, more than 20% occurring once. Turning to this clonotype: Its antigen is unidentified.

V lost 6 bases to trimming and J lost 2 bases; unmatched junction nucleotides: 6. Germline CDR1 and CDR2: DFQATT and SNEGSKA (reference sequence). The CDR3 has 14 amino acids. The sequence was collected from a male donor with ankylosing spondylitis. Sequencing was performed on blood, either unsorted or a sorted T cell fraction (not recorded which). The rearrangement joins TRBV20-1 to TRBJ2-7; 11 nucleotides line up with TRBD2. In DNA, the CDR3 is TGCAGTGCACCACGACTAGCGGGAACCTACGAGCAGTACTTC. Encoded protein: CSAPRLAGTYEQYF.